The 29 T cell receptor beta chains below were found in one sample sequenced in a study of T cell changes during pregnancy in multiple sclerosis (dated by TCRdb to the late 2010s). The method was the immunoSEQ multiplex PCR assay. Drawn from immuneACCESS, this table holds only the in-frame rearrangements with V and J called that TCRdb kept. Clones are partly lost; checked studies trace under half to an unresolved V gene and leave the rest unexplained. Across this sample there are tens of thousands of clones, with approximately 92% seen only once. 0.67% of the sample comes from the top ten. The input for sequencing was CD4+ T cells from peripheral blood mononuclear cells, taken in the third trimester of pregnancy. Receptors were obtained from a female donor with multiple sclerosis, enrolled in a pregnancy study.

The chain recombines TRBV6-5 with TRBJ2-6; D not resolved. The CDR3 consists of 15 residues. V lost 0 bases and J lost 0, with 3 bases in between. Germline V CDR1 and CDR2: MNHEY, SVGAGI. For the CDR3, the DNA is TGTGCCAGCAGTTACTCCCACTCTGGGGCCAACGTCCTGACTTTC. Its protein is CASSYSHSGANVLTF.

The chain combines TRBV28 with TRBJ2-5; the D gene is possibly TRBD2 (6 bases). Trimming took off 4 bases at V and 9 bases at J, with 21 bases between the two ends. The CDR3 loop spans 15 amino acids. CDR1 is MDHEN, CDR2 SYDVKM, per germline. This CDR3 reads CASSSPGPRGPAQYF. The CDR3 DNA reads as TGTGCCAGCAGTTCCCCGGGACCGCGGGGACCGGCCCAGTACTTC.

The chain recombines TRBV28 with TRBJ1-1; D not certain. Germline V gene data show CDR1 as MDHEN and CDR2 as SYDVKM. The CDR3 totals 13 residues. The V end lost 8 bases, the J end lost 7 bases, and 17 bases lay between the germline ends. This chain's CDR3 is CASLSAYPVEAFF. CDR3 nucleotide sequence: TGTGCCAGCCTTTCCGCCTATCCTGTTGAAGCTTTCTTT.

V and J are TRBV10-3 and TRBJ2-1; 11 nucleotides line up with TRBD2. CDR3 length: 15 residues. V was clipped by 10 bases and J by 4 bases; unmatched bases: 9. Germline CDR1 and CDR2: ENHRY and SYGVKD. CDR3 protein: CATRILAGDYNEQFF. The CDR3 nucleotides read TGTGCCACCCGGATACTAGCGGGAGATTACAATGAGCAGTTCTTC.

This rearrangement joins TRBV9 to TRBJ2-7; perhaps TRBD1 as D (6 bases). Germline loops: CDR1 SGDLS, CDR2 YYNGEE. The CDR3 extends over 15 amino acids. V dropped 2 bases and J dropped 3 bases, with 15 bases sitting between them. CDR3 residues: CASSVTGTYFYEQYF. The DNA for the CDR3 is TGTGCCAGCAGCGTCACCGGGACATACTTCTACGAGCAGTACTTC.

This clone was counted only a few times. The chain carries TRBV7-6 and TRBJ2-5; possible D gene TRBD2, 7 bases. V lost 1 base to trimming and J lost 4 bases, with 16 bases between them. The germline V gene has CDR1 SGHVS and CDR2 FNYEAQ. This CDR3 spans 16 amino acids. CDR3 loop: CASSLVTAGEGETQYF. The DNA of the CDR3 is TGTGCCAGCAGCTTAGTGACTGCAGGGGAGGGAGAGACCCAGTACTTC.

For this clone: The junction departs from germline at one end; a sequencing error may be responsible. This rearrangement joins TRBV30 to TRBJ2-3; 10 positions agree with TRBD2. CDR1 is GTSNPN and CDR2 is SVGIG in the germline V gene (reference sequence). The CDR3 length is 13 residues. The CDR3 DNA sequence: TGTGCGTGGACTAGCGGACGCACAGATACGCAGTATTTT. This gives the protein CAWTSGRTDTQYF.

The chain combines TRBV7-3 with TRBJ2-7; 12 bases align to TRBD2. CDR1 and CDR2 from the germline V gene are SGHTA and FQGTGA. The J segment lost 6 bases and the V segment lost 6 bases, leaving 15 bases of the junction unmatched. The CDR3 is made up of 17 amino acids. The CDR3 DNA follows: TGTGCCAGCAGTTCACTACCCTCCGGGACTAGCGGGTTCGAGCAGTACTTC. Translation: CASSSLPSGTSGFEQYF.

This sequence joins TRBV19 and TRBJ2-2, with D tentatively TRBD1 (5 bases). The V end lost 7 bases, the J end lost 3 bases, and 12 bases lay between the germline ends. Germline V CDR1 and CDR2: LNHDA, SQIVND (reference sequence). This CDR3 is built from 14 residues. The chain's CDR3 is CASTGRVDTGELFF. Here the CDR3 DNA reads TGTGCCAGTACTGGCAGGGTAGACACCGGGGAGCTGTTTTTT.

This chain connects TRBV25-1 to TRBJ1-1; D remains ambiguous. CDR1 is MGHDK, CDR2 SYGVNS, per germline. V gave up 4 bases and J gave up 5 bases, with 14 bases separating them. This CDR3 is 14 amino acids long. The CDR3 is CASSGVGVTTEAFF. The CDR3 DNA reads TGTGCCAGCAGTGGGGTCGGGGTAACTACTGAAGCTTTCTTT.

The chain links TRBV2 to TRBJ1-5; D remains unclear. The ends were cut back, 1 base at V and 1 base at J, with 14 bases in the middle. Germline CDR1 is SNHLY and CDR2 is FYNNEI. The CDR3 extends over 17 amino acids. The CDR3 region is CASSEGRSPQSNQPQHF. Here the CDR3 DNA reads TGTGCCAGCAGTGAAGGCCGGTCCCCTCAAAGCAATCAGCCCCAGCATTTT.

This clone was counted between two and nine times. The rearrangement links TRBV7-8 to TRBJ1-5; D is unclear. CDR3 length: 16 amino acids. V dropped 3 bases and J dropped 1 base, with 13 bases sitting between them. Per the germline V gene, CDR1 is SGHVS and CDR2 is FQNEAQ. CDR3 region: CASSLVRSRSNQPQHF. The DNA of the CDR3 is TGTGCCAGCAGCTTGGTGCGGAGTCGGAGCAATCAGCCCCAGCATTTT. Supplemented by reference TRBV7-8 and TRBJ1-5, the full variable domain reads GAGVSQSPRYKVAKRGQDVALRCDPISGHVSLFWYQQALGQGPEFLTYFQNEAQLDKSGLPSDRFFAERPEGSVSTLKIQRTQQEDSAVYLCASSLVRSRSNQPQHFGDGTRLSIL.

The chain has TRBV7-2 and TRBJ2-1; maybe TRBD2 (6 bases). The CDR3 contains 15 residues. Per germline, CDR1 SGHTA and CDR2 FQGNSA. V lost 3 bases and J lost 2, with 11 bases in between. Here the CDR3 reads CASSLVGRPYNEQFF. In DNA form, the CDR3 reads TGTGCCAGCAGCTTGGTCGGGAGACCCTACAATGAGCAGTTCTTC.

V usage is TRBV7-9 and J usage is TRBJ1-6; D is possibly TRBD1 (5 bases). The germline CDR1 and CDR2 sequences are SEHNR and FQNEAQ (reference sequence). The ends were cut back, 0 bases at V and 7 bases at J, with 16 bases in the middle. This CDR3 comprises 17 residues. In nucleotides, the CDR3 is TGTGCCAGCAGCTTAGCGCTAGGAGGGACGGGGAATTCACCCCTCCACTTT. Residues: CASSLALGGTGNSPLHF.

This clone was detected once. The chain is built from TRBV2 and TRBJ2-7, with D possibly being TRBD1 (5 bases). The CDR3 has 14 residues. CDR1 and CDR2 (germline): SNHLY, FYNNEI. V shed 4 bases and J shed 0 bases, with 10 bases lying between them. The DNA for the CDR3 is TGTGCCAGCAGTGTGGGGCAAAGCTCCTACGAGCAGTACTTC. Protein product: CASSVGQSSYEQYF.

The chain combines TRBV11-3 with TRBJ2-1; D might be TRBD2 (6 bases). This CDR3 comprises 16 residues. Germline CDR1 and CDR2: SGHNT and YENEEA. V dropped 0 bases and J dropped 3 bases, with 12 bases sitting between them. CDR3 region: CASSLDTSGLYNEQFF. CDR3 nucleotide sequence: TGTGCCAGCAGCTTAGATACCAGCGGGCTCTACAATGAGCAGTTCTTC.

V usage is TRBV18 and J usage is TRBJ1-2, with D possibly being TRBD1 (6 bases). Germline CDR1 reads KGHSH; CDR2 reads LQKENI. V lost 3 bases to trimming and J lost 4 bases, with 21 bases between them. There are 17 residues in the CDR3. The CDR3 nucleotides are TGTGCCAGCTCACCGGACCGCTACAGGGAACGGGCCTATGGCTACACCTTC. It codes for CASSPDRYRERAYGYTF.

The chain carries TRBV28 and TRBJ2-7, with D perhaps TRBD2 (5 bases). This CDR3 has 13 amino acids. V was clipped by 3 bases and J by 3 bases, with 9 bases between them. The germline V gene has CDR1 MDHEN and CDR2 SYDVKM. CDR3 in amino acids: CASSLVAGYEQYF. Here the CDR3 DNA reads TGTGCCAGCAGTTTGGTGGCGGGCTACGAGCAGTACTTC.

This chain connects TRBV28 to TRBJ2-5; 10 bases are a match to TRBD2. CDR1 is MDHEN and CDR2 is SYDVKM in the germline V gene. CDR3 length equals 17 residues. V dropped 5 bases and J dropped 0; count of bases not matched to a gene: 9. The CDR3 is CASSIPMGLAYQETQYF. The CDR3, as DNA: TGTGCCAGCAGTATACCCATGGGACTAGCGTACCAAGAGACCCAGTACTTC.

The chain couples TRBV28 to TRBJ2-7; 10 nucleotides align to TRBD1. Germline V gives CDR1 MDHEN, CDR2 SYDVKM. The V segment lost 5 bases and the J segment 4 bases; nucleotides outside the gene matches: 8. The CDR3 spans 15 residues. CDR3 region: CASSVNDRGLYEQYF. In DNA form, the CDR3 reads TGTGCCAGCAGTGTAAATGACAGGGGGCTATACGAGCAGTACTTC.

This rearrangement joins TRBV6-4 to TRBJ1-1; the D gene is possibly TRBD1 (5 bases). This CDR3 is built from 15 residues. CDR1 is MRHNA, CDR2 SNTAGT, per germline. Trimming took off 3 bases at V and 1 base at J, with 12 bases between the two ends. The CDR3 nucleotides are TGTGCCAGCAGTGAGAGGGGCGGGAGGAACACTGAAGCTTTCTTT. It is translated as CASSERGGRNTEAFF.

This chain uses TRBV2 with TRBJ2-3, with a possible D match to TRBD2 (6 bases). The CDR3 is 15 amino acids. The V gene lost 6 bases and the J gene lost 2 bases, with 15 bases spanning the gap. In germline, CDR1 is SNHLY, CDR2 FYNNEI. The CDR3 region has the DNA TGTGCCAGCAGGGGACTCACCCAACCCACAGATACGCAGTATTTT. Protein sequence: CASRGLTQPTDTQYF. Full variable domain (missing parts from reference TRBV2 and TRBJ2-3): EPEVTQTPSHQVTQMGQEVILRCVPISNHLYFYWYRQILGQKVEFLVSFYNNEISEKSEIFDDQFSVERPDGSNFTLKIRSTKLEDSAMYFCASRGLTQPTDTQYFGPGTRLTVL.

The CDR3 sequence is CASSDKGVRSPLHF. For the CDR3, the DNA is TGTGCCAGCAGTGATAAGGGGGTACGTTCACCCCTCCACTTT. This chain connects TRBV25-1 to TRBJ1-6; maybe TRBD1 (6 bases). CDR1 and CDR2 from the germline V gene are MGHDK and SYGVNS. This CDR3 spans 14 amino acids. The V and J ends lost 3 bases and 9 bases respectively, with 12 bases between them.

CDR3 DNA: TGTGCCAGCTCACCCCGGACAGGGGAAGGCTACACCTTC. Amino acid sequence: CASSPRTGEGYTF. The rearrangement joins TRBV18 to TRBJ1-2, with 9 positions matching TRBD1. This CDR3 is 13 amino acids long. Germline V gene lookup returns CDR1 KGHSH and CDR2 LQKENI. After removal of 3 bases from V and 8 bases from J, the junction contained 4 bases not matched to a gene.

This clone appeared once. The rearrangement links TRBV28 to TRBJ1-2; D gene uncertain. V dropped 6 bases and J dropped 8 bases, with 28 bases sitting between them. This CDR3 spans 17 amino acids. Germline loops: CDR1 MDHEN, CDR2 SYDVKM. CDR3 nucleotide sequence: TGTGCCAGCAGGACCCCGGCCCAGACAATCACTCACCAGGGCTACACCTTC. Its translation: CASRTPAQTITHQGYTF.

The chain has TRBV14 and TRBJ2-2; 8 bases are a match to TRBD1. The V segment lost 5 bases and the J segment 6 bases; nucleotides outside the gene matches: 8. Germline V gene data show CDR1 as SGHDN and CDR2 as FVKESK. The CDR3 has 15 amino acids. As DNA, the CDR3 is TGTGCCAGCAGCAAACTGACAGGGGAGGCCGGGGAGCTGTTTTTT. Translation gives CASSKLTGEAGELFF.

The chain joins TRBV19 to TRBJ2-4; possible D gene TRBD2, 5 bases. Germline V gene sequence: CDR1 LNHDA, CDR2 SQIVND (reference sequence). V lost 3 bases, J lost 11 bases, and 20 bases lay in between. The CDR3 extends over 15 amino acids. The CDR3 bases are TGTGCCAGTAGTATGTTGGTTGGGAGCCCGAGCGTTCAGTACTTC. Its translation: CASSMLVGSPSVQYF.

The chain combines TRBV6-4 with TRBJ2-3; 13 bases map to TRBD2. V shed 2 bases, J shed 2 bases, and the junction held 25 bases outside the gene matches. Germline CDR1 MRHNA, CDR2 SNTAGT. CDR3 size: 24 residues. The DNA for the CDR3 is TGTGCCAGCAGTGACCCCAGACTAGCGGGAGGCACCATTCCGCCCTTGGCATACACAGATACGCAGTATTTT. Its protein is CASSDPRLAGGTIPPLAYTDTQYF.

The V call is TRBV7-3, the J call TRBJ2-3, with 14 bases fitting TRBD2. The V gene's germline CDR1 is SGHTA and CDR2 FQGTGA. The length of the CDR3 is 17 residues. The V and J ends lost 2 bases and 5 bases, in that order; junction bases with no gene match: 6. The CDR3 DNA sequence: TGTGCCAGCAGCTTATCGGGACTAGCGGGAGTACAAGATACGCAGTATTTT. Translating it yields CASSLSGLAGVQDTQYF.